This T cell receptor (beta chain) was identified in a study of blood T cell repertoires in COVID-19. In the original workflow: For nucleated cells, counts were estimated from reference gene primer amplification. Generated by immunoSEQ multiplex PCR, the TCRdb table keeps only in-frame clones and is missing some. Clone size and the V and J calls come from that table; the DNA yielded D and trimming. This sample has fewer than 100,000 clones, with more than 75% found just once. This clone has only one observation. CDR3 size: 15 residues. The V segment lost 10 bases and the J segment 5 bases; nucleotides outside the gene matches: 12. Germline CDR1 and CDR2: MNHNY and SVGAGI (reference sequence).

The specimen was peripheral blood. The chain employs TRBV6-6 and TRBJ2-3; TRBD2 matches 10 bases. The receptor's source is a human donor in a cohort sampled during active COVID-19. CDR3 amino acids: CAIRRSGGGGDTQYF. As DNA, the CDR3 is TGTGCCATACGCCGGAGCGGGGGGGGAGGAGATACGCAGTATTTT.